The 15 T cell receptor beta chains below all came from one sample that was sequenced in a study of technical replicates of blood from a handful of donors. Clones were sequenced by immunoSEQ multiplex PCR, and TCRdb holds only the in-frame ones, with some missing. The sample contains roughly 62,000 clones, roughly 89% of which appear only once. Sample: PBMCs. These receptor sequences come from a human donor in good health. Some clones in this sample may be carry-over from other donors' samples.

This chain uses TRBV19 with TRBJ2-7; maybe TRBD1 (6 bases). CDR1 is LNHDA, CDR2 SQIVND, per germline (reference sequence). The CDR3 is 14 amino acids. V gave up 5 bases and J gave up 5 bases, with 16 bases separating them. The CDR3 here is CASSLRPGVHEQYF. CDR3 in DNA: TGTGCCAGTAGTCTTCGGCCAGGGGTCCACGAGCAGTACTTC.

The table lists this clone with a count of one. The chain joins TRBV7-2 to TRBJ1-6; D is possibly TRBD1 (6 bases). CDR3 size: 13 residues. Trimming pared 4 bases from V and 7 bases from J, leaving 8 bases between. The germline V gene has CDR1 SGHTA and CDR2 FQGNSA. CDR3 protein: CASSWGPNSPLHF. CDR3 nucleotide sequence: TGTGCCAGCAGCTGGGGGCCGAATTCACCCCTCCACTTT.

This chain links TRBV4-2 with TRBJ2-3; 9 bases line up with TRBD2. CDR1 is LGHNA, CDR2 YNFKEQ, per germline. The junction had 7 bases not matched to a gene; V was cut back by 1 base and J by 5 bases. The CDR3 length is 16 residues. The CDR3 here is CASSQVVAGEKDTQYF. DNA of the CDR3: TGTGCCAGCAGCCAAGTGGTAGCGGGGGAAAAAGATACGCAGTATTTT.

This clone has a single count. The chain carries TRBV4-3 and TRBJ2-3, with D possibly matching TRBD2 (7 bases). CDR1 and CDR2 from the germline V gene are LGHNA and YSLEER. V lost 0 bases and J lost 3, with 13 bases in between. CDR3 length: 16 amino acids. The CDR3 bases are TGCGCCAGCAGCCAAGATGGCGGGGGCTTGACAGATACGCAGTATTTT. Encoded protein: CASSQDGGGLTDTQYF.

This clone was found once. The chain carries TRBV6-5 and TRBJ1-1; 8 nucleotides agree with TRBD1. Germline trimming cut 7 bases from V and 4 bases from J; bases unmatched to any gene: 11. The CDR3 loop spans 15 amino acids. Germline lookup yields CDR1 MNHEY and CDR2 SVGAGI. This CDR3 reads CASKTGDRRGTEAFF. CDR3 sequence (DNA): TGTGCCAGCAAGACAGGGGACAGGCGGGGCACTGAAGCTTTCTTT.

The chain employs TRBV5-4 and TRBJ2-1; 13 nucleotides align to TRBD2. Germline CDR1 is SGHNT and CDR2 is YYREEE (reference sequence). This CDR3 region has 17 residues. Trimming removed 4 bases from V and 4 bases from J; junction bases left unmatched: 8. The CDR3 region is CASSPNEGLAGYNEQFF. The CDR3 DNA sequence: TGTGCCAGCAGCCCTAATGAGGGACTAGCGGGGTACAATGAGCAGTTCTTC.

The CDR3 loop is CASSSLETSGGAGELFF. In DNA form, the CDR3 reads TGTGCCAGCAGTTCCCTTGAGACTAGCGGGGGGGCCGGGGAGCTGTTTTTT. This chain uses TRBV2 with TRBJ2-2; TRBD2 aligns across 14 bases. The CDR3 is 17 amino acids. Germline V gene data show CDR1 as SNHLY and CDR2 as FYNNEI. With V trimmed by 5 bases and J by 6 bases, 8 bases remained unmatched.

The V and J genes are TRBV4-3 and TRBJ1-5; D not certain. The CDR3 spans 14 residues. Deletions cut 0 bases from V and 4 bases from J, with 7 bases between. Germline V gene lookup returns CDR1 LGHNA and CDR2 YSLEER. CDR3 in amino acids: CASSQDVRNQPQHF. As DNA, the CDR3 is TGCGCCAGCAGCCAAGATGTCCGGAATCAGCCCCAGCATTTT.

The chain joins TRBV5-8 to TRBJ2-7; no firm D call. V lost 4 bases and J 0 bases, leaving 14 bases between the germline ends. Per the germline V gene, CDR1 is SGHTS and CDR2 is YDEGEE. This CDR3 has 15 residues. The CDR3 bases are TGTGCCAGCAGCCCCCCGGGTCTTAGCTCCTACGAGCAGTACTTC. Protein: CASSPPGLSSYEQYF.

The rearrangement joins TRBV2 to TRBJ2-1; D might be TRBD2 (6 bases). Trimming removed 3 bases from V and 0 bases from J, with 27 bases in between. The CDR3 is 21 residues long. CDR1 SNHLY and CDR2 FYNNEI come from the germline V gene. CDR3 in DNA: TGTGCCAGCAGTGATCTTTTTTGGGACTGGCCTTTAAAATCCTCCTACAATGAGCAGTTCTTC. This codes for CASSDLFWDWPLKSSYNEQFF.

V and J are TRBV30 and TRBJ2-3, with 9 nucleotides matching TRBD2. This CDR3 has 15 amino acids. The V gene's germline CDR1 is GTSNPN and CDR2 SVGIG (reference sequence). CDR3 in amino acids: CARNLGGGGTDTQYF. The CDR3 DNA reads TGTGCTCGCAATCTGGGCGGGGGGGGCACAGATACGCAGTATTTT.

This sequence joins TRBV4-3 and TRBJ2-1; D perhaps matches TRBD1 (6 bases). Germline CDR1 LGHNA, CDR2 YSLEER. The V and J ends lost 5 bases and 5 bases respectively, with 16 bases between them. The CDR3 covers 15 residues. The CDR3 reads CASSSRWQGNNEQFF. In DNA form, the CDR3 reads TGCGCCAGCAGCTCCCGGTGGCAGGGGAACAATGAGCAGTTCTTC.

The CDR3 bases are TGTGCCAGCATGATGGTAGATTTCCACGAGCAGTACTTC. As protein: CASMMVDFHEQYF. V is TRBV6-1 and J is TRBJ2-7; D gene uncertain. Between the trimmed V and J ends, which lost 7 bases and 5 bases, there was a span of 15 bases. Germline CDR1 MNHNS, CDR2 SASEGT. The CDR3 runs to 13 residues.

The genes are TRBV5-6 and TRBJ2-7; D perhaps matches TRBD1 (6 bases). Trimming pared 0 bases from V and 3 bases from J, leaving 10 bases between. The CDR3 has 14 residues. The V gene's germline CDR1 is SGHDT and CDR2 YYEEEE. The CDR3 spells CASSLDRENYEQYF. CDR3 bases: TGTGCCAGCAGCTTGGACAGGGAGAACTACGAGCAGTACTTC.

J is TRBJ2-2 and V is TRBV30; tentatively, D is TRBD1 (5 bases). The germline V gene encodes CDR1 GTSNPN and CDR2 SVGIG (reference sequence). The V end lost 3 bases, the J end lost 6 bases, and 5 bases lay between the germline ends. The CDR3 spans 11 residues. CDR3 residues: CAWRGAGELFF. The CDR3 DNA sequence: TGTGCCTGGAGAGGGGCCGGGGAGCTGTTTTTT.